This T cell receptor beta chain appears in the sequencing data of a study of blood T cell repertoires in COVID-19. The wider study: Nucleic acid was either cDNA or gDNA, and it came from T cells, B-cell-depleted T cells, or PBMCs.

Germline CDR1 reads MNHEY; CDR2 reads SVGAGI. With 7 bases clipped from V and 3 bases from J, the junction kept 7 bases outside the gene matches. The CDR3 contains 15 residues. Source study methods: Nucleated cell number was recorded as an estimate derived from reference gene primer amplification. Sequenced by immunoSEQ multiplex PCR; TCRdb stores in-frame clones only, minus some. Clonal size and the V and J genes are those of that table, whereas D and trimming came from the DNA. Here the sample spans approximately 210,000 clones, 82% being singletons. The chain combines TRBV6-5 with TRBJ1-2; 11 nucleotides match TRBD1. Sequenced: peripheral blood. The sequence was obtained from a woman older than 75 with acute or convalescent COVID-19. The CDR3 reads CASTQGQGADYGYTF. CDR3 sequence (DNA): TGTGCCAGCACTCAAGGACAGGGGGCCGACTATGGCTACACCTTC.